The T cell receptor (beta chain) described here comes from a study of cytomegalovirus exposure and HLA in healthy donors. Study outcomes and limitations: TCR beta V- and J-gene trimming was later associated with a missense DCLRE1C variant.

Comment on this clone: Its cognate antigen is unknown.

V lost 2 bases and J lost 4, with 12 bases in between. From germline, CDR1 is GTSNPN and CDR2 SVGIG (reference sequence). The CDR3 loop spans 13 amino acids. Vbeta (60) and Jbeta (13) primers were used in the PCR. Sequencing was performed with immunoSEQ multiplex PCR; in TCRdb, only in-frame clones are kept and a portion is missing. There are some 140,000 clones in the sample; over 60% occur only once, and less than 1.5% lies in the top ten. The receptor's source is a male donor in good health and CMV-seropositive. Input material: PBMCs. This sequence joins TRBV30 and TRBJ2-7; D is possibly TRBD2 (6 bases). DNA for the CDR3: TGTGCCTGGAGTAGGCAGGGAGGTTACGAGCAGTACTTC. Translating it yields CAWSRQGGYEQYF.